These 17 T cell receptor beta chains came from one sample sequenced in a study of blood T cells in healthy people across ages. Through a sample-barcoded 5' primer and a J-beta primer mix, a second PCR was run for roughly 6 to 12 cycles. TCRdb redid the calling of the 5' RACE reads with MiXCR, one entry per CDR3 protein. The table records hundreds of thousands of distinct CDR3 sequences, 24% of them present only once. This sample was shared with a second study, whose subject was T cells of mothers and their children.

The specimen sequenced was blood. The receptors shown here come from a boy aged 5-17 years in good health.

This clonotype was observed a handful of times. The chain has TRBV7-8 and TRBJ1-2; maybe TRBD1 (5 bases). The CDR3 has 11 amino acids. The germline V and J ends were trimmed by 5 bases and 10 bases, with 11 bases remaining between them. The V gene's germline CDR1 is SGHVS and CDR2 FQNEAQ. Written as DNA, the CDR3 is TGTGCCAGCAGCAAGGGACCCCCCTACACCTTC. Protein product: CASSKGPPYTF.

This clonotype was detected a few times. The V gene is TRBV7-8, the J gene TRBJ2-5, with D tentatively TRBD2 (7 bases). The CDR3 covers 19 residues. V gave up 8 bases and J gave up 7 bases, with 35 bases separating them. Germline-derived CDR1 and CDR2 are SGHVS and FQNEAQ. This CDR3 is CASGSSQTIRGRDDVTQYF. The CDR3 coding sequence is TGTGCCAGCGGCTCCTCCCAAACCATAAGGGGGAGGGATGATGTGACCCAGTACTTC.

CDR3 loop: CASSIIGTGGYEQYF. The CDR3 nucleotides read TGTGCCAGTAGTATAATTGGGACAGGAGGCTACGAGCAGTACTTC. The chain uses TRBV19 and TRBJ2-7; 8 bases fit TRBD1. CDR3 size: 15 residues. V trimming: 2 bases; J trimming: 3 bases; junction bases outside the gene matches: 6. Per the germline V gene, CDR1 is LNHDA and CDR2 is SQIVND (reference sequence).

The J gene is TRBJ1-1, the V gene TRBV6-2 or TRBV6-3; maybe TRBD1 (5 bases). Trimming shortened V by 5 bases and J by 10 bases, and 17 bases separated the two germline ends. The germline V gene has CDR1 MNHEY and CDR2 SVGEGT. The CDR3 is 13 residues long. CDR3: CASSRTIYGGAFF. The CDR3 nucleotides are TGTGCCAGCAGTCGGACGATCTACGGGGGAGCTTTCTTT.

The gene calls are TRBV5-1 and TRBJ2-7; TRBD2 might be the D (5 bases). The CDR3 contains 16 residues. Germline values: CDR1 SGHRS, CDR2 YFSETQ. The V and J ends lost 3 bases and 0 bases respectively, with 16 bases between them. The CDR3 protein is CASSSLVGGYSYEQYF. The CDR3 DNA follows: TGCGCCAGCAGCTCATTGGTGGGCGGGTACTCCTACGAGCAGTACTTC.

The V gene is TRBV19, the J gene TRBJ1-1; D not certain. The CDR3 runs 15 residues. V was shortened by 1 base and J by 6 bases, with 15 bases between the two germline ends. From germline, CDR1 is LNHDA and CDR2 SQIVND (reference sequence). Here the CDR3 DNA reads TGTGCCAGTAGTATAGCTGGGAGACGGAGCGCTGAAGCTTTCTTT. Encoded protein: CASSIAGRRSAEAFF.

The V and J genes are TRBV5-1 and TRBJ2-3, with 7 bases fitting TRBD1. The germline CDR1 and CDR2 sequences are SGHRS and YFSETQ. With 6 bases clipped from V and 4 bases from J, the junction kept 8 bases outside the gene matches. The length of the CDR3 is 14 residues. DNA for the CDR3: TGCGCCAGCACCAGGACAGGACCCCCAGATACGCAGTATTTT. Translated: CASTRTGPPDTQYF.

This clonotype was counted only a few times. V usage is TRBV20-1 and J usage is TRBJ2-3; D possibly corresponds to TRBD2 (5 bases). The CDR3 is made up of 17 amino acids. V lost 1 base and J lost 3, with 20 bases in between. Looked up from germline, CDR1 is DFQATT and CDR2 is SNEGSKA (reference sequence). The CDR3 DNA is TGCAGTGCTAGAGCCCAACAGCCCGGGGTCAGTACAGATACGCAGTATTTT. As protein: CSARAQQPGVSTDTQYF.

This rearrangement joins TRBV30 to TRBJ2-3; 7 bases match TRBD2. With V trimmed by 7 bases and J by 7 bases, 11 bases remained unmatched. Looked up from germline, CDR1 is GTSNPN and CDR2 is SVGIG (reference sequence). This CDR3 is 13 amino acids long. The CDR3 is CAYTPGLYYTQYF. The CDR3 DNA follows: TGTGCCTACACTCCGGGACTATACTATACGCAGTATTTT.

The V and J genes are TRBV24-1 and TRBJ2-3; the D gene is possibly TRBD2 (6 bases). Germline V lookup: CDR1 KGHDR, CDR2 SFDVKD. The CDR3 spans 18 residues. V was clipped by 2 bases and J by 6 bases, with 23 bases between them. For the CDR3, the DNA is TGTGCCACCAGTGATTCCCCAGGAGGGGCCACGGCAATTGATACGCAGTATTTT. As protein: CATSDSPGGATAIDTQYF.

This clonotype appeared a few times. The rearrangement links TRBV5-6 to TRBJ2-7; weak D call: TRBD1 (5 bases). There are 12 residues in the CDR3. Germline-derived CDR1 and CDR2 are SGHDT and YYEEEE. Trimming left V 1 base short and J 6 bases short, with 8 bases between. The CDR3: CASSLQGIEQYF. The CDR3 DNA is TGTGCCAGCAGCTTGCAGGGTATCGAGCAGTACTTC.

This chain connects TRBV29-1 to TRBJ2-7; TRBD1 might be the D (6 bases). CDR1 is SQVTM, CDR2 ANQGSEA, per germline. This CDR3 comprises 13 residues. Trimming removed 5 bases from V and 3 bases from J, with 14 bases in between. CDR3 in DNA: TGCAGCGTTCGGACAGCCGTCGGCTACGAGCAGTACTTC. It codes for CSVRTAVGYEQYF.

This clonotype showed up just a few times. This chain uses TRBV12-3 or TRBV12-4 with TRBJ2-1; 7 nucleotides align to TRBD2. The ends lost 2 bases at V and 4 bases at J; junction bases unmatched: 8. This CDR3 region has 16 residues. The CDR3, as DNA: TGTGCCAGCAGTTTACCAGGGACTACCCCGTACAATGAGCAGTTCTTC. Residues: CASSLPGTTPYNEQFF.

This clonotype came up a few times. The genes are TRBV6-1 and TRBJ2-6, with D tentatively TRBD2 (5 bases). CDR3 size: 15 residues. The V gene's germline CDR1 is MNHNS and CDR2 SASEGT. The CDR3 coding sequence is TGTACCACCTTTCCGGAGGTCTCTGGGGCCAACGTCCTGACTTTC. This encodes CTTFPEVSGANVLTF.

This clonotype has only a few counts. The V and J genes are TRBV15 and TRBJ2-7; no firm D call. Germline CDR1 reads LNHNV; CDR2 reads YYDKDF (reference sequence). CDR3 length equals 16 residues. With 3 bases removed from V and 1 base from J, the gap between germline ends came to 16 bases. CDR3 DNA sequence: TGTGCCACCAGCAGGGCTCCTCCGGCAAATTCCTACGAGCAGTACTTC. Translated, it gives CATSRAPPANSYEQYF.

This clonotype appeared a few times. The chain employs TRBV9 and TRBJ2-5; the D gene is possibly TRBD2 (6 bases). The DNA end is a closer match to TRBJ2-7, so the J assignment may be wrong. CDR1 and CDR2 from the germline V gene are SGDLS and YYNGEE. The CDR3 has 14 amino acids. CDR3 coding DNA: TGTGCCAGCAGCGTGGGACTCGCTTTGGCCGAGCAGTACTTC. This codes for CASSVGLALAEQYF.

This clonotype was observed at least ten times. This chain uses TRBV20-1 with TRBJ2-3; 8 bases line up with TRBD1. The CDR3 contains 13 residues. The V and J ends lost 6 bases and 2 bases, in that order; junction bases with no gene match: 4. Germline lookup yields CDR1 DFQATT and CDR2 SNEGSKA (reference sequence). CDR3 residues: CSAATGDTDTQYF. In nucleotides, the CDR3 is TGCAGTGCCGCGACAGGGGACACAGATACGCAGTATTTT.